These 11 T cell receptor beta chains originate from one sample sequenced in a study of human thymus T cells. Obtained as resections during corrective heart surgery, the thymus tissue was then studied. Produced via immunoSEQ multiplex PCR; TCRdb's table is partial and in-frame only. This repertoire shows approximately 71,000 clones, approximately 95% found once; its top ten account for under 0.04%. Material: thymus tissue. These receptors were collected from a girl under three years old with a congenital heart defect but otherwise immunologically healthy.

The chain uses TRBV20-1 and TRBJ2-1, with a weak D call TRBD1 (5 bases). V was clipped by 7 bases and J by 15 bases, with 10 bases between them. The CDR3 consists of 8 residues. The germline CDR1 and CDR2 sequences are DFQATT and SNEGSKA (reference sequence). CDR3 DNA: TGCAGTGGGGGCTTACCGTTCTTC. Amino acid sequence: CSGGLPFF.

V and J are TRBV7-9 and TRBJ1-1; 8 nucleotides align to TRBD1. CDR1 is SEHNR, CDR2 FQNEAQ, per germline (reference sequence). Trimming cost V 5 bases and J 4 bases; bases outside gene matches: 9. The CDR3 length is 15 residues. CDR3: CASSPPGTGRTEAFF. DNA for the CDR3: TGTGCCAGCAGCCCCCCCGGGACAGGTCGCACTGAAGCTTTCTTT.

The CDR3 sequence: CASSQAGREDFYEQYF. CDR3 DNA sequence: TGTGCCAGCAGCCAAGCCGGACGGGAGGATTTCTACGAGCAGTACTTC. This chain uses TRBV4-2 with TRBJ2-7, with 7 bases lining up with TRBD2. The germline V gene encodes CDR1 LGHNA and CDR2 YNFKEQ. The CDR3 runs to 16 residues. V was pared by 1 base and J by 3 bases, with 9 bases of the junction left unmatched.

V is TRBV11-2 and J is TRBJ1-1; no firm D call. V was clipped by 2 bases and J by 5 bases, with 3 bases between them. CDR3 size: 11 residues. Looked up from germline, CDR1 is SGHAT and CDR2 is FQNNGV. CDR3 DNA: TGTGCCAGCAGCTTACCTACTGAAGCTTTCTTT. This translates into CASSLPTEAFF.

The V and J genes are TRBV11-2 and TRBJ2-7; D remains ambiguous. This CDR3 comprises 12 residues. V lost 1 base, J lost 2 bases, and 3 bases lay in between. CDR1 is SGHAT and CDR2 is FQNNGV in the germline V gene. The DNA for the CDR3 is TGTGCCAGCAGCTTAGGAACCTACGAGCAGTACTTC. This sequence encodes CASSLGTYEQYF.

DNA for the CDR3: TGTGCCAGCAGTTTGTTGGGTTTACTCCAGACGGACTCTGGGGCCAACGTCCTGACTTTC. This codes for CASSLLGLLQTDSGANVLTF. V and J are TRBV27 and TRBJ2-6, with D hard to call. From germline, CDR1 is MNHEY and CDR2 SMNVEV (reference sequence). This CDR3 contains 20 residues. Trimming removed 3 bases at V and 0 bases at J, with 21 bases between.

The rearrangement links TRBV29-1 to TRBJ2-1; 12 bases align to TRBD2. The CDR3 has 14 amino acids. The germline V gene encodes CDR1 SQVTM and CDR2 ANQGSEA. The V segment lost 5 bases and the J segment 6 bases; nucleotides outside the gene matches: 5. The CDR3 DNA sequence: TGCAGCGTTTTCACTAGCGGGAGGCCCAATGAGCAGTTCTTC. It encodes CSVFTSGRPNEQFF.

The chain uses TRBV4-2 and TRBJ2-7; TRBD2 is a possible D gene (5 bases). CDR1 is LGHNA and CDR2 is YNFKEQ in the germline V gene. There are 22 residues in the CDR3. With 1 base removed from V and 0 bases from J, the gap between germline ends came to 31 bases. CDR3 sequence: CASSQAPSRGFVSGHVSYEQYF. CDR3 in DNA: TGTGCCAGCAGCCAAGCACCATCACGGGGATTTGTGAGTGGGCACGTCTCCTACGAGCAGTACTTC.

The V call is TRBV11-2, the J call TRBJ2-2, with a possible D match to TRBD1 (6 bases). Germline lookup yields CDR1 SGHAT and CDR2 FQNNGV. This CDR3 contains 16 residues. V lost 5 bases, J lost 5 bases, and 18 bases lay in between. The CDR3 spells CASSLHDRPRTGELFF. In nucleotides, the CDR3 is TGTGCCAGCAGCCTACACGACAGGCCTCGGACCGGGGAGCTGTTTTTT.

The chain links TRBV5-4 to TRBJ2-4, with 7 bases that match TRBD1. The CDR3 sequence is 17 residues long. Germline lookup yields CDR1 SGHNT and CDR2 YYREEE (reference sequence). Trimming removed 5 bases from V and 5 bases from J; junction bases left unmatched: 16. The CDR3 DNA follows: TGTGCCAGCAGGAAGACAGGGACACAGGAGAGGGAAAACATTCAGTACTTC. This codes for CASRKTGTQERENIQYF. Full variable domain (missing parts from reference TRBV5-4 and TRBJ2-4): ETGVTQSPTHLIKTRGQQVTLRCSSQSGHNTVSWYQQALGQGPQFIFQYYREEENGRGNFPPRFSGLQFPNYSSELNVNALELDDSALYLCASRKTGTQERENIQYFGAGTRLSVL.

This chain connects TRBV19 to TRBJ1-2; 9 nucleotides match TRBD1. Germline assignment: CDR1 LNHDA and CDR2 SQIVND (reference sequence). The CDR3 is 14 residues long. V gave up 1 base and J gave up 7 bases; unmatched junction bases: 4. The CDR3 spells CASSIVLDRGGYTF. DNA of the CDR3: TGTGCCAGTAGTATAGTTTTGGACAGGGGTGGCTACACCTTC.